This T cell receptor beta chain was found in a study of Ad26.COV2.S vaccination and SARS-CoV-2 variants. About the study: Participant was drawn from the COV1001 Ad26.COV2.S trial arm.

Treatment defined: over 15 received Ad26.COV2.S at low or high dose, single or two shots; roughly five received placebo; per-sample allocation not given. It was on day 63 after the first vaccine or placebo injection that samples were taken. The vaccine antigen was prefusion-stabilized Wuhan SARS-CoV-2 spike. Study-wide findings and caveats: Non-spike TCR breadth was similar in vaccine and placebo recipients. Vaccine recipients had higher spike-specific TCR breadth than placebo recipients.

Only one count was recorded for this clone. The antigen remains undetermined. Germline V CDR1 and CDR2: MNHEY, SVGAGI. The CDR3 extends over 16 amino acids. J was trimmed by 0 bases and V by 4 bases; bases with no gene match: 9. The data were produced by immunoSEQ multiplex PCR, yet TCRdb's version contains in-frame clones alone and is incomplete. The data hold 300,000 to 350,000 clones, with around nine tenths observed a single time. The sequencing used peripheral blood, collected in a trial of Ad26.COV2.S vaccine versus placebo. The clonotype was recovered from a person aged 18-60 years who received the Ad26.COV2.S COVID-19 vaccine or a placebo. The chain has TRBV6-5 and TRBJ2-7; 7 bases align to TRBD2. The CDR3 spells CASSSRLAASSYEQYF. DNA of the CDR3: TGTGCCAGCAGTTCGCGACTAGCCGCTAGCTCCTACGAGCAGTACTTC.